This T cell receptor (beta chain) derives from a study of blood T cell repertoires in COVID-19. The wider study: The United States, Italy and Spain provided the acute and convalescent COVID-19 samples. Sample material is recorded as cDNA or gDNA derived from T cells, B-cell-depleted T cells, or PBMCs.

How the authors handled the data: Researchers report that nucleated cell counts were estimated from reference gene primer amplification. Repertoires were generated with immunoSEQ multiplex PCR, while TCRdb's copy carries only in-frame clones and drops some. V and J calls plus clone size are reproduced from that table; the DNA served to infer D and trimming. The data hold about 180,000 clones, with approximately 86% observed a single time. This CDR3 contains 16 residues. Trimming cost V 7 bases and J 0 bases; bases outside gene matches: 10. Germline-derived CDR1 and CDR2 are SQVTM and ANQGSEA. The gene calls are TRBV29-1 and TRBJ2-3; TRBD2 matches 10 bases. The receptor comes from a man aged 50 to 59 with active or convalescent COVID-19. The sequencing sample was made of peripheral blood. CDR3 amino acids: CSAGTSVLTSTDTQYF. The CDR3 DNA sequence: TGCAGCGCCGGGACTAGCGTTTTAACTAGCACAGATACGCAGTATTTT.